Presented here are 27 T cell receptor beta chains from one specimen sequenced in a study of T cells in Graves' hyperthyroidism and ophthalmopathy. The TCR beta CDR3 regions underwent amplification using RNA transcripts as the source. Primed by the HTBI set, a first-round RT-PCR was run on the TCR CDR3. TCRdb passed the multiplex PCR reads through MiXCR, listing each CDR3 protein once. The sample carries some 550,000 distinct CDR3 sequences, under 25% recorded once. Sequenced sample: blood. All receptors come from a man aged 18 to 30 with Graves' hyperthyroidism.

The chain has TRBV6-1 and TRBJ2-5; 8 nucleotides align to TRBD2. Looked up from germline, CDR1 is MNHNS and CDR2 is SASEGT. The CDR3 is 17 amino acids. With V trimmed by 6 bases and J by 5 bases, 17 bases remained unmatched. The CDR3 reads CASRPGGGFQLMETQYF. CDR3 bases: TGTGCCAGCAGGCCGGGAGGGGGTTTCCAGCTGATGGAGACCCAGTACTTC.

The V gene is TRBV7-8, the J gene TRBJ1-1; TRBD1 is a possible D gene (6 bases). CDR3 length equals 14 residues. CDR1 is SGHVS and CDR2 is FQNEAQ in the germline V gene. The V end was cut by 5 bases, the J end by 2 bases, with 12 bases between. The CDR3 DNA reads TGTGCCAGCAGCGCGACAGGAGATAACACTGAAGCTTTCTTT. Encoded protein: CASSATGDNTEAFF.

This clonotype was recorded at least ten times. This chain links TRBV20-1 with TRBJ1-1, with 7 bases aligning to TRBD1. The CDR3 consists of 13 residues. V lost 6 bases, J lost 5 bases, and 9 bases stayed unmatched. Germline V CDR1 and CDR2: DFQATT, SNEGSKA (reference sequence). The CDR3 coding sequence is TGCAGTGCGAACCGACAGGGCAGGACTGAAGCTTTCTTT. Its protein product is CSANRQGRTEAFF.

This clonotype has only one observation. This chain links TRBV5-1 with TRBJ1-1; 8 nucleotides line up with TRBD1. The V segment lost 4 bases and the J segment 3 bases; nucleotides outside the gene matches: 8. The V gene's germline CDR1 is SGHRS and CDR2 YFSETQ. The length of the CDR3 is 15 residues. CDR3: CASSGWTGLDTEAFF. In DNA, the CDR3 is TGCGCCAGCAGCGGCTGGACAGGGCTAGACACTGAAGCTTTCTTT.

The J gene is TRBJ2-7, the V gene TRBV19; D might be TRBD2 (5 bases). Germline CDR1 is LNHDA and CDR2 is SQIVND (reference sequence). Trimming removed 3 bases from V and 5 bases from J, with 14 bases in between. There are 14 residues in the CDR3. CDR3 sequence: CASSMGMIGNEQYF. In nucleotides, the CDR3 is TGTGCCAGTAGTATGGGGATGATCGGGAACGAGCAGTACTTC.

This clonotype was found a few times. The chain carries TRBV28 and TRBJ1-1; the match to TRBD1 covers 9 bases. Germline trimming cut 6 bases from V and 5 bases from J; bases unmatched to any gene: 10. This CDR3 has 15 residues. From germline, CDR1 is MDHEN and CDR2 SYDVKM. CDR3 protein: CASSHRGQGDTEAFF. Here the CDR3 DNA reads TGTGCCAGCAGCCACCGGGGACAGGGAGATACTGAAGCTTTCTTT.

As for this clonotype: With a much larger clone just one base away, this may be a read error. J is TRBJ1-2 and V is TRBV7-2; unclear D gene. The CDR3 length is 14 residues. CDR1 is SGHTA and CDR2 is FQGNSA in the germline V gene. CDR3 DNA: TGTGCCAACAGCCCCGGGTGGGGTAACTATGGCTACACCTTC. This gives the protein CANSPGWGNYGYTF.

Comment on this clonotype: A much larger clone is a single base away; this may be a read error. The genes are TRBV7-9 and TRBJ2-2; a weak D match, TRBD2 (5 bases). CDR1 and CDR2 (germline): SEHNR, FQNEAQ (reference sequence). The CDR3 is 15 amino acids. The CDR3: CASSLNRVSAGELCF. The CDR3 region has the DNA TGTGCCAGCAGCTTAAATCGGGTATCGGCCGGGGAGCTGTGTTTT. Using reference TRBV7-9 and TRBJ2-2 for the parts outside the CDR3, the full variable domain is DTGVSQNPRHKITKRGQNVTFRCDPISEHNRLYWYRQTLGQGPEFLTYFQNEAQLEKSRLLSDRFSAERPKGSFSTLEIQRTEQGDSAMYLCASSLNRVSAGELCFGEGSRLTVL.

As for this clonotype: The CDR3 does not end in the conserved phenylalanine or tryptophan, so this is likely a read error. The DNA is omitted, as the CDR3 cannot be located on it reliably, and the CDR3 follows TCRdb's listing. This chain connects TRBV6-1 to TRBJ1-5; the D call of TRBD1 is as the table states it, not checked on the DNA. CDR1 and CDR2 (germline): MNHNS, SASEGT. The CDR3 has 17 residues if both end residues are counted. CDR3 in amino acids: CASSRSLSGTGNQPQRL.

For the CDR3, the DNA is TGTGCCAGCTCAGCGGGACAGTCAGCGACCCAGTACTTC. This gives the protein CASSAGQSATQYF. The rearrangement links TRBV18 to TRBJ2-5; TRBD1 is a possible D gene (7 bases). The V end lost 5 bases, the J end lost 7 bases, and 14 bases lay between the germline ends. CDR1 is KGHSH, CDR2 LQKENI, per germline. The CDR3 has 13 residues.

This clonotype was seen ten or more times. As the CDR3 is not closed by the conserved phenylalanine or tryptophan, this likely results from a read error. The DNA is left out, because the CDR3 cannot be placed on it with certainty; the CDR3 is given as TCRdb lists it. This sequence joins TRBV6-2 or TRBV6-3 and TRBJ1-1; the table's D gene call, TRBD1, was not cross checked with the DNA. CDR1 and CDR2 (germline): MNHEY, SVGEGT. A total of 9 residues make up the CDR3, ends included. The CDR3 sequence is CASSSGQPD.

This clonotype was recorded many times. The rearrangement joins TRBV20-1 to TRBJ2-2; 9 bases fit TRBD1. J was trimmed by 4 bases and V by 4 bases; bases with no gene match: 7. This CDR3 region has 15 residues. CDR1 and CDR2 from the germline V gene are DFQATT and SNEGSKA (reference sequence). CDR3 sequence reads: CSATQTGGVTGELFF. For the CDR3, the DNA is TGCAGTGCTACCCAAACAGGGGGCGTCACCGGGGAGCTGTTTTTT.

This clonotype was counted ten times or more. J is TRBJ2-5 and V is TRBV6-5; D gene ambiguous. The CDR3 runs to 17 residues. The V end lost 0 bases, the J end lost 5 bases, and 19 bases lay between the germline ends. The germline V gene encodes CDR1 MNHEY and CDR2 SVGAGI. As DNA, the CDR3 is TGTGCCAGCAGTTACTCGGCCAACCCGACGACCGAGGAGACCCAGTACTTC. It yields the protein CASSYSANPTTEETQYF.

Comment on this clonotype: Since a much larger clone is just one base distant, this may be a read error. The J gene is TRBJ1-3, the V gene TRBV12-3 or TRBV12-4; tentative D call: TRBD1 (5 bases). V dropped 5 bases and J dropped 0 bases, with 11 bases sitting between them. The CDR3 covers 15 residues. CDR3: CASSRDFRSGNTIYF. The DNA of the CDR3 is TGTGCCAGCAGTCGGGACTTTCGCTCTGGAAACACCATATATTTT.

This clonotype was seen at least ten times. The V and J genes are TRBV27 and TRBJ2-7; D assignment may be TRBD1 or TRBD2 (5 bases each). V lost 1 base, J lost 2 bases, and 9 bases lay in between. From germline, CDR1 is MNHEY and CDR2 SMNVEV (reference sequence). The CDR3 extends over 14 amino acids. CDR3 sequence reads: CASSLLGPPYEQYF. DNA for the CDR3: TGTGCCAGCAGTTTATTGGGACCCCCCTACGAGCAGTACTTC.

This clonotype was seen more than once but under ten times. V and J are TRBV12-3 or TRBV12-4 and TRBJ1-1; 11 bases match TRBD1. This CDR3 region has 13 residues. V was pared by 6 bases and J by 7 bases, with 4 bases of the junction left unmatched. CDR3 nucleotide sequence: TGTGCCAGCAGGGGACAGGGGGTGAGTGAAGCTTTCTTT. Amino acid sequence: CASRGQGVSEAFF.

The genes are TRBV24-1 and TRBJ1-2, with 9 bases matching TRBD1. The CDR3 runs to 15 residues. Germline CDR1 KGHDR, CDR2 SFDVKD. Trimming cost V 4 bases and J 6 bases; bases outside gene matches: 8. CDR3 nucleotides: TGTGCCACCAGTGACCCGGACAGGGGAAAGAATGGCTACACCTTC. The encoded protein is CATSDPDRGKNGYTF.

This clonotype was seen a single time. CDR3 sequence reads: CSARVGGADTEAFF. The CDR3 DNA reads TGCAGTGCTAGAGTTGGGGGGGCGGACACTGAAGCTTTCTTT. V usage is TRBV20-1 and J usage is TRBJ1-1; D is possibly TRBD1 (6 bases). The CDR3 loop spans 14 amino acids. Trimming took 1 base from V and 3 from J, leaving 12 bases between them. CDR1 is DFQATT, CDR2 SNEGSKA, per germline (reference sequence).

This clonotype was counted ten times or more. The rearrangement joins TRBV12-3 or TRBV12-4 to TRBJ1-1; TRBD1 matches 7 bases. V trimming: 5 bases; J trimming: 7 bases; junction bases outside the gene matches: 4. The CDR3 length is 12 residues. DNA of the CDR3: TGTGCCAGCAGTCCCGGGACAGTTGAAGCTTTCTTT. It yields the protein CASSPGTVEAFF.

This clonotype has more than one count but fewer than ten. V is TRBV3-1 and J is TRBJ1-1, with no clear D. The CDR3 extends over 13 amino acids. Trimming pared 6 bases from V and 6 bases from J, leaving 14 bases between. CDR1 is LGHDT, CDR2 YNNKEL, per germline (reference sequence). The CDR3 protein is CASSFTFEPEAFF. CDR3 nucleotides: TGTGCCAGCAGTTTCACCTTTGAACCTGAAGCTTTCTTT. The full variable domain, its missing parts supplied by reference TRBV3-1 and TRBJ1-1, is DTAVSQTPKYLVTQMGNDKSIKCEQNLGHDTMYWYKQDSKKFLKIMFSYNNKELIINETVPNRFSPKSPDKAHLNLHINSLELGDSAVYFCASSFTFEPEAFFGQGTRLTVV.

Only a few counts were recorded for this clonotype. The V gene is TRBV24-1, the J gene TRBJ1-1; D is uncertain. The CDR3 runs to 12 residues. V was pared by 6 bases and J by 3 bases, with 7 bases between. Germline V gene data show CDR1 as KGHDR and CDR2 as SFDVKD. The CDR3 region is CATSFGDTEAFF. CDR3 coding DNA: TGTGCCACCAGTTTCGGGGACACTGAAGCTTTCTTT.

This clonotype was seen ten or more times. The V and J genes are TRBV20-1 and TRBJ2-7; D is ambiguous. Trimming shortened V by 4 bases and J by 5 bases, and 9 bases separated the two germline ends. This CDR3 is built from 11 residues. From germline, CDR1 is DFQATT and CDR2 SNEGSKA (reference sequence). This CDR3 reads CSAIRNHEQYF. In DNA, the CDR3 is TGCAGTGCTATCAGGAACCACGAGCAGTACTTC.

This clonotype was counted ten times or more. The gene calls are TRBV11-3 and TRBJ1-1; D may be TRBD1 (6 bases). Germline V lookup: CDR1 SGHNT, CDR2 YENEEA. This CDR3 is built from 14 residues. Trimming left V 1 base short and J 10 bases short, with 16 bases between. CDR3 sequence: CASSLGDRRGRAFF. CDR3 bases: TGTGCCAGCAGCTTAGGAGACCGCAGGGGACGAGCTTTCTTT.

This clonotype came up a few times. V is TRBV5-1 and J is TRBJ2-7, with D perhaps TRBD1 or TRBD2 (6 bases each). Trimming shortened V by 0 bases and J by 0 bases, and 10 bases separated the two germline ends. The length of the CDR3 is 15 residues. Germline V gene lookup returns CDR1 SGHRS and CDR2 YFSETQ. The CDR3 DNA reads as TGCGCCAGCAGCTTGGAGGGGGGAGGCTCCTACGAGCAGTACTTC. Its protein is CASSLEGGGSYEQYF.

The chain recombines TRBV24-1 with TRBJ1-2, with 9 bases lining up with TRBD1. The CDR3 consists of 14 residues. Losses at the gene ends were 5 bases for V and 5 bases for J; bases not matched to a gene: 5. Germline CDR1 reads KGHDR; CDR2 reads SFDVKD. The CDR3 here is CATSAWDRDYGYTF. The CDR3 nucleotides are TGTGCCACCAGTGCTTGGGACAGGGATTATGGCTACACCTTC.

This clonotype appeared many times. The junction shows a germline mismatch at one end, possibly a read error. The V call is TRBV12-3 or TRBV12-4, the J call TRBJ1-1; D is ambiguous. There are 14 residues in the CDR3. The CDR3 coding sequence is TGTGCCAGCAGTCCTCCAGATACTAACACTGAAGCTTCCTTT. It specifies CASSPPDTNTEASF.

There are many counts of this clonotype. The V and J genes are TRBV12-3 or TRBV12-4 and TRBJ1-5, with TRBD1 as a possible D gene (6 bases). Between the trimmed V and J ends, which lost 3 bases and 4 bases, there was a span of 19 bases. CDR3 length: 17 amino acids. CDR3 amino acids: CASSLRGRGSGNQPQHF. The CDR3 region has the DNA TGTGCCAGCAGTTTGAGGGGAAGGGGGAGTGGGAATCAGCCCCAGCATTTT.